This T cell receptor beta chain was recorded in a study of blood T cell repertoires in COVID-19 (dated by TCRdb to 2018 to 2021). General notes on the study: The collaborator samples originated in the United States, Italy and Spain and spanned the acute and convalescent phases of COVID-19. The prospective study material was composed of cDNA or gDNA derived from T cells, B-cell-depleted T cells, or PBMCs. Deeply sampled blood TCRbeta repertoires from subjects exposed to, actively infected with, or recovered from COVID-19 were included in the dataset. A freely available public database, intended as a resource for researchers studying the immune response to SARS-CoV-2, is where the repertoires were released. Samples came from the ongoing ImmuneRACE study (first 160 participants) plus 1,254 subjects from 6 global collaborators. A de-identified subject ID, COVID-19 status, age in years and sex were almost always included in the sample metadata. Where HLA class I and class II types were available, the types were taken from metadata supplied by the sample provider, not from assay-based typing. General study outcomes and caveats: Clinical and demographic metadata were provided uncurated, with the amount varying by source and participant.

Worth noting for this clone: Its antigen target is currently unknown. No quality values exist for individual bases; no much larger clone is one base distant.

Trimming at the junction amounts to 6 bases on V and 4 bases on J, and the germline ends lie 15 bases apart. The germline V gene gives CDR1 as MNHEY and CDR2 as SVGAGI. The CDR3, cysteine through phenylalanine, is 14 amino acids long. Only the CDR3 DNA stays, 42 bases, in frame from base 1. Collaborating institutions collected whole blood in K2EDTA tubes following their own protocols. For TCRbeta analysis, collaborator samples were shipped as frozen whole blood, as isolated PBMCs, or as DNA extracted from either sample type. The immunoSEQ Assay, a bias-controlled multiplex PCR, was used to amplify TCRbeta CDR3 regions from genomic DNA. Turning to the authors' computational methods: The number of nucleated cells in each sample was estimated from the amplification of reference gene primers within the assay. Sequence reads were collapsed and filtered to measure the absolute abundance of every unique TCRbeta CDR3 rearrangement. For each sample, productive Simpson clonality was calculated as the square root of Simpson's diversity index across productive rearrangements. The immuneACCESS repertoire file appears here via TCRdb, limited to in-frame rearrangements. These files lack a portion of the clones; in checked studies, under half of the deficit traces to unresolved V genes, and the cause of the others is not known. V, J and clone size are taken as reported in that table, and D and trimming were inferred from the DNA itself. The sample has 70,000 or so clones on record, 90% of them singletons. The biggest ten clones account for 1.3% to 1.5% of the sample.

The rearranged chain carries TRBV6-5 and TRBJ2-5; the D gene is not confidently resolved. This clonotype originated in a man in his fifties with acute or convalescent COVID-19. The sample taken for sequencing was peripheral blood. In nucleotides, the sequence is TGTGCCAGCAGCCCAACCACGCCTAGAGAGACCCAGTACTTC. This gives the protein CASSPTTPRETQYF.